The 13 T cell receptor beta chains below all came from one sample that was sequenced in a study of sequential checkpoint blockade in melanoma. Treatment of the sample: randomized to nivolumab then ipilimumab (arm A) or the reverse (arm B). The method was immunoSEQ multiplex PCR; TCRdb's version includes in-frame clones alone and lacks a portion of them. This sample has around 26,000 clones, with roughly four fifths found just once. Sequencing used CD8+ T cells sorted from blood (inferred from file names), obtained from a patient given nivolumab and ipilimumab in sequence. The source is a human donor with melanoma.

The rearrangement links TRBV4-3 to TRBJ2-1; D gene ambiguous. The CDR3 is 15 residues long. With 7 bases removed from V and 4 bases from J, the gap between germline ends came to 17 bases. Germline loops: CDR1 LGHNA, CDR2 YSLEER. The CDR3 DNA reads TGCGCCAGCACAGAGGCTCCTCCTGGTTACAATGAGCAGTTCTTC. It encodes CASTEAPPGYNEQFF.

This clone was detected once. The rearrangement joins TRBV6-5 to TRBJ2-5; tentative D call: TRBD1 (6 bases). This CDR3 spans 14 amino acids. V was trimmed by 2 bases and J by 3 bases, leaving 10 bases between them. Germline loops: CDR1 MNHEY, CDR2 SVGAGI. As DNA, the CDR3 is TGTGCCAGCAGTTACAACGCAGGGGAAGAGACCCAGTACTTC. Amino acid sequence: CASSYNAGEETQYF.

The chain employs TRBV7-9 and TRBJ1-4; weak D call: TRBD1 (6 bases). The germline V gene encodes CDR1 SEHNR and CDR2 FQNEAQ (reference sequence). V lost 0 bases to trimming and J lost 7 bases, with 15 bases between them. The CDR3 spans 16 residues. As DNA, the CDR3 is TGTGCCAGCAGCTTAGCCGCAGGGGACGAAGGTGAAAAACTGTTTTTT. Its translation: CASSLAAGDEGEKLFF.

V is TRBV5-5 and J is TRBJ2-7; 8 nucleotides line up with TRBD1. Germline loops: CDR1 SGHKS, CDR2 YYEKEE (reference sequence). The V gene end was trimmed by 3 bases and the J gene end by 7 bases; junction bases not matched to a gene: 3. The CDR3 covers 12 residues. The CDR3 DNA reads TGTGCCAGCAGCTCTACAGGGGGGGAGCAGTACTTC. Its translation is CASSSTGGEQYF.

V and J are TRBV7-9 and TRBJ1-2, with 10 positions matching TRBD1. The CDR3 totals 16 residues. Germline V lookup: CDR1 SEHNR, CDR2 FQNEAQ (reference sequence). V trimming: 5 bases; J trimming: 1 base; junction bases outside the gene matches: 7. In nucleotides, the CDR3 is TGTGCCAGCAGCGACGGACAGGGGGAATTTAACTATGGCTACACCTTC. This gives the protein CASSDGQGEFNYGYTF.

The V and J genes are TRBV2 and TRBJ2-7; D gene ambiguous. The V end lost 1 base, the J end lost 3 bases, and 7 bases lay between the germline ends. Germline V gene data show CDR1 as SNHLY and CDR2 as FYNNEI. This CDR3 comprises 13 residues. The CDR3 here is CASSEGSYYEQYF. In DNA form, the CDR3 reads TGTGCCAGCAGTGAAGGATCCTACTACGAGCAGTACTTC.

CDR3 loop: CSVFDLPGQNMNTEAFF. CDR3 DNA sequence: TGCAGCGTTTTCGATTTACCGGGACAGAACATGAACACTGAAGCTTTCTTT. The chain carries TRBV29-1 and TRBJ1-1; 7 bases fit TRBD1. This CDR3 contains 17 residues. V gave up 5 bases and J gave up 0 bases; unmatched junction bases: 15. The germline CDR1 and CDR2 sequences are SQVTM and ANQGSEA.

This clone was seen more than once but under ten times. The genes are TRBV15 and TRBJ1-6, with 8 bases aligning to TRBD1. CDR1 LNHNV and CDR2 YYDKDF come from the germline V gene (reference sequence). The CDR3 covers 17 residues. The trim removed 5 bases at V and 0 bases at J, leaving 6 bases unmatched. CDR3 region: CATSESGGGSYNSPLHF. CDR3 DNA: TGTGCCACCAGCGAGTCAGGGGGCGGCTCCTATAATTCACCCCTCCACTTT.

The chain joins TRBV2 to TRBJ2-7; no clear D. V was trimmed by 6 bases and J by 3 bases, leaving 6 bases between them. Germline V gene sequence: CDR1 SNHLY, CDR2 FYNNEI. The length of the CDR3 is 11 residues. The CDR3, as DNA: TGTGCCAGCAGGGGCGTCTACGAGCAGTACTTC. This codes for CASRGVYEQYF.

For this clone: A junction end diverges from the germline sequence, so it may reflect a read error. The chain is built from TRBV6-1 and TRBJ1-5; a possible D gene is TRBD1 (6 bases). The germline V gene encodes CDR1 MNHNS and CDR2 SASEGT. The CDR3 totals 12 residues. The CDR3 region has the DNA TGTGCCGGCAGGGGCGCCAATCAGCCCCAGCATTTT. Translation gives CAGRGANQPQHF.

Remarks on this clone: Other DNA sequences from this sample encode an identical CDR3 as well. This chain joins TRBV9 and TRBJ2-1; no clear D. Trimming left V 0 bases short and J 6 bases short, with 13 bases between. This CDR3 is 15 amino acids long. CDR1 SGDLS and CDR2 YYNGEE come from the germline V gene. CDR3 region: CASSVGVTSANEQFF. The CDR3 coding sequence is TGTGCCAGCAGCGTAGGAGTGACCAGCGCCAATGAGCAGTTCTTC.

CDR3 loop: CASSPPAAYEQYF. CDR3 DNA: TGTGCCAGCAGCCCACCAGCGGCCTACGAGCAGTACTTC. The chain joins TRBV7-9 to TRBJ2-7; D might be TRBD2 (5 bases). Germline lookup yields CDR1 SEHNR and CDR2 FQNEAQ (reference sequence). V lost 5 bases and J 2 bases, leaving 10 bases between the germline ends. The CDR3 contains 13 residues.

The chain has TRBV6-4 and TRBJ2-3; 8 bases match TRBD2. CDR1 MRHNA and CDR2 SNTAGT come from the germline V gene. The CDR3 is 14 residues long. V lost 0 bases and J lost 6; bases outside the gene matches: 2. CDR3 coding DNA: TGTGCCAGCAGTGACTCTGCGGGAGGTGATACGCAGTATTTT. Its protein product is CASSDSAGGDTQYF.